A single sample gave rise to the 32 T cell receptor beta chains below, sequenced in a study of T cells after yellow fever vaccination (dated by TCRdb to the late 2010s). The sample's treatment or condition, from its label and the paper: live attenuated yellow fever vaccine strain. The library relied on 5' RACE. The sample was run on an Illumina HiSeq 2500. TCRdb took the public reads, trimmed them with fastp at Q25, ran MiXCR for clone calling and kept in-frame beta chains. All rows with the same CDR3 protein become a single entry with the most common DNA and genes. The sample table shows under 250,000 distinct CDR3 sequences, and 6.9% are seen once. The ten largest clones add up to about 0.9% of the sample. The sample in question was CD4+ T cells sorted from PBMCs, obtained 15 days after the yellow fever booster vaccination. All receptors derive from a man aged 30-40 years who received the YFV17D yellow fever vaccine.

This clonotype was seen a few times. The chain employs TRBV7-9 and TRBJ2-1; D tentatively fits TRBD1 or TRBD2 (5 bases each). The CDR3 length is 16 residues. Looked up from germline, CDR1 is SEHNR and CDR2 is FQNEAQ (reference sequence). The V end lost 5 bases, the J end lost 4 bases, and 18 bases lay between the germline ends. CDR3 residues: CASSPLGAGQYNEQFF. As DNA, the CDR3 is TGTGCCAGCAGCCCCCTTGGGGCGGGTCAGTACAATGAGCAGTTCTTC.

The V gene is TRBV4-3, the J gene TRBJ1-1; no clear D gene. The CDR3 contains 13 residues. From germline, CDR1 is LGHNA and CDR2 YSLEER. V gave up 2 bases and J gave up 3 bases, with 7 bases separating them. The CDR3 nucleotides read TGCGCCAGCAGCCAATCCCCTGACACTGAAGCTTTCTTT. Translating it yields CASSQSPDTEAFF.

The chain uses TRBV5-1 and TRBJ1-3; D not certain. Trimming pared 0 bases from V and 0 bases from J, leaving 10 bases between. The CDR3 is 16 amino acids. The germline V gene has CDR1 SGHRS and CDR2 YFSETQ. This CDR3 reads CASSLDQTSSGNTIYF. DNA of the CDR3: TGCGCCAGCAGCTTGGACCAAACTTCCTCTGGAAACACCATATATTTT.

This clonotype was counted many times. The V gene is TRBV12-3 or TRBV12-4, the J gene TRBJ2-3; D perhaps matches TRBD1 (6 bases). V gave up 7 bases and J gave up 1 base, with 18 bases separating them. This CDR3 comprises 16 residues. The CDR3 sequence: CASIPTGTRRTDTQYF. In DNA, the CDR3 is TGTGCCAGCATCCCGACCGGGACAAGGCGCACAGATACGCAGTATTTT.

CDR3 sequence (DNA): TGTGCCAGCAGCGTAGATCCAGCGGGGCACTACGAGCAGTACTTC. This codes for CASSVDPAGHYEQYF. The chain couples TRBV9 to TRBJ2-7; 7 bases are a match to TRBD2. Germline trimming cut 0 bases from V and 3 bases from J; bases unmatched to any gene: 6. This CDR3 region has 15 residues. Looked up from germline, CDR1 is SGDLS and CDR2 is YYNGEE. Full variable domain (remainder filled in from reference TRBV9 and TRBJ2-7): DSGVTQTPKHLITATGQRVTLRCSPRSGDLSVYWYQQSLDQGLQFLIQYYNGEERAKGNILERFSAQQFPDLHSELNLSSLELGDSALYFCASSVDPAGHYEQYFGPGTRLTVT.

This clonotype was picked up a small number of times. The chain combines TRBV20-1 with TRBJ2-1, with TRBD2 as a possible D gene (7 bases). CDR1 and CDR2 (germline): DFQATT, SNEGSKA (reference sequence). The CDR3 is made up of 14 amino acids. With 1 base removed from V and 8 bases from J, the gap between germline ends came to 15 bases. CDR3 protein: CSARGAKGGDEQFF. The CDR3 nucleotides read TGCAGTGCTAGAGGGGCGAAAGGGGGGGATGAGCAGTTCTTC.

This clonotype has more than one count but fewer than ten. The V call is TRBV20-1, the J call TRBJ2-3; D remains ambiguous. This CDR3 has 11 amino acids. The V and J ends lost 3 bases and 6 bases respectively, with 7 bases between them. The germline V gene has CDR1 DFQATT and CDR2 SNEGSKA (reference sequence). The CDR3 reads CSARPVDTQYF. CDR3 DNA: TGCAGTGCTAGGCCGGTTGATACGCAGTATTTT.

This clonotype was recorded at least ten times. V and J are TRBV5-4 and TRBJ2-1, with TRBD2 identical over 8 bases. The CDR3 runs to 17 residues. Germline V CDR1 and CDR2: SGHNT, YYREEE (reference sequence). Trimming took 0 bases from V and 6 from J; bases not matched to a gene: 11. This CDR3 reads CASSLAKGLAGPNEQFF. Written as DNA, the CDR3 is TGTGCCAGCAGCTTGGCCAAGGGGCTAGCGGGCCCCAATGAGCAGTTCTTC.

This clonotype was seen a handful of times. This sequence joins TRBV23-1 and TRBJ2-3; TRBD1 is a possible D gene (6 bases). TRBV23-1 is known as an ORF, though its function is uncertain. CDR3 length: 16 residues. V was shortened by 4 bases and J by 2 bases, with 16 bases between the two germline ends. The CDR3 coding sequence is TGCGCCAGCAGTCGCCGAGAGACAGGTCCCACAGATACGCAGTATTTT. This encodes CASSRRETGPTDTQYF.

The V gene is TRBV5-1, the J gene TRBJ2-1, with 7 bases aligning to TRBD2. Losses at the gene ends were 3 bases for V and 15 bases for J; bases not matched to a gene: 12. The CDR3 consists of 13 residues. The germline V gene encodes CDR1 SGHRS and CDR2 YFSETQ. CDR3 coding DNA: TGCGCCAGCAGCTATCAAACTAGCGATCCAAGGTTCTTC. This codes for CASSYQTSDPRFF.

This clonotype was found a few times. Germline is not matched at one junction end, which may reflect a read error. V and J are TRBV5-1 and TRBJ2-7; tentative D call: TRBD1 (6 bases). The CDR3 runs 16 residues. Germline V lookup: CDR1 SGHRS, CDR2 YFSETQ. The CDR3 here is CASSLARDISSYELYF. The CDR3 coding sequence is TGCGCCAGCAGCTTGGCCCGGGACATATCCTCCTACGAGCTGTACTTC.

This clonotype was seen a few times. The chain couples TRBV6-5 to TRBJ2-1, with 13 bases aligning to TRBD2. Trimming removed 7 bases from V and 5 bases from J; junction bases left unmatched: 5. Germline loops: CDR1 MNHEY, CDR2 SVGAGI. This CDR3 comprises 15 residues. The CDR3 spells CASTPTSGRDNEQFF. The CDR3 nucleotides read TGTGCCAGCACCCCCACTAGCGGGAGGGACAATGAGCAGTTCTTC.

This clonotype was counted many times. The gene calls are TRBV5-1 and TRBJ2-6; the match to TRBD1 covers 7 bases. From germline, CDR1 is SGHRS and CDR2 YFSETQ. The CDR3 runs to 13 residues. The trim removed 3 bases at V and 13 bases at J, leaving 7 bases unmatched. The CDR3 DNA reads TGCGCCAGCAGCTCACGGGACAGCGAAGTCCTGACTTTC. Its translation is CASSSRDSEVLTF.

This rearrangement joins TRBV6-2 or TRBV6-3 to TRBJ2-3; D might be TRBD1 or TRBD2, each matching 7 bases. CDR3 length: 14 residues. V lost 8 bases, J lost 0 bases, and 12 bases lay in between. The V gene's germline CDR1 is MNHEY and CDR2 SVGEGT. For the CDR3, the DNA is TGTGCCAGCGCCAGGGGGGGAAGCACAGATACGCAGTATTTT. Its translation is CASARGGSTDTQYF.

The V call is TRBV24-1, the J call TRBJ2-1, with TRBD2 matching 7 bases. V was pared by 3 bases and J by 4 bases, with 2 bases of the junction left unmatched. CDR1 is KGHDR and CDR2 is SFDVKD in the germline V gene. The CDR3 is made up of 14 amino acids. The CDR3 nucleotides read TGTGCCACCAGTGATCCTAGCGGTTACAATGAGCAGTTCTTC. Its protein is CATSDPSGYNEQFF.

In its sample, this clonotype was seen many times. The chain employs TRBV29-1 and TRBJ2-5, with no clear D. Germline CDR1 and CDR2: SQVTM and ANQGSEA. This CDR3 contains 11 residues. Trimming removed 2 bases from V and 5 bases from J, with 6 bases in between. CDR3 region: CSVEKFETQYF. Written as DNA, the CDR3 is TGCAGCGTTGAAAAGTTTGAGACCCAGTACTTC.

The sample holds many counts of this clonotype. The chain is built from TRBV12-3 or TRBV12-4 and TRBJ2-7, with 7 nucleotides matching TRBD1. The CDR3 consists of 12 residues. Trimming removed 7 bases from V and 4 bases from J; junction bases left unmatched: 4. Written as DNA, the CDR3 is TGTGCCAGCAACAGGGGCGATTACGAGCAGTACTTC. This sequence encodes CASNRGDYEQYF.

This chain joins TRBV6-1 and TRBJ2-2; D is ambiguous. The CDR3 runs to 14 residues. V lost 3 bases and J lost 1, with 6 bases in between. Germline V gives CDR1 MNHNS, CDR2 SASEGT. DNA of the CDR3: TGTGCCAGCAGTGACTTGCAGAACACCGGGGAGCTGTTTTTT. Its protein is CASSDLQNTGELFF.

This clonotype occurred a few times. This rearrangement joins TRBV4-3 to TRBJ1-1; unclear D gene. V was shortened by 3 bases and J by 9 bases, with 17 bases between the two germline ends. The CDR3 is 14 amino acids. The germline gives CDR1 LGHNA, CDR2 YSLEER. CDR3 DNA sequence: TGCGCCAGCAGCCAGACGACGGCGGGTGTGAAAGCTTTCTTT. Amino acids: CASSQTTAGVKAFF.

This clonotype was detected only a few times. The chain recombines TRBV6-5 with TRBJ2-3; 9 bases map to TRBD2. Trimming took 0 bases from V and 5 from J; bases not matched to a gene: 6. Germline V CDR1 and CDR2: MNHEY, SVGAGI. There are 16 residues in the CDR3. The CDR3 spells CASSYSAGLARDTQYF. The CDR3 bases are TGTGCCAGCAGTTACTCGGCGGGACTAGCAAGAGATACGCAGTATTTT.

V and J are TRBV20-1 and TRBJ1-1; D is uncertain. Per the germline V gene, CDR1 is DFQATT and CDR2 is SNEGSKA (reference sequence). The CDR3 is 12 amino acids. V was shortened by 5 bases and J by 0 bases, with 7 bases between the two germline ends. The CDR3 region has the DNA TGCAGTGCTCCTGACCTGAACACTGAAGCTTTCTTT. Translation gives CSAPDLNTEAFF.

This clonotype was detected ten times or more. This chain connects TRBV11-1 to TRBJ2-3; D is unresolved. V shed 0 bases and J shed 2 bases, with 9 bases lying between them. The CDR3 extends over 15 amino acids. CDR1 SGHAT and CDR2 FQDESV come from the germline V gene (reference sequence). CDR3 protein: CASSLARTHTDTQYF. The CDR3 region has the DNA TGTGCCAGCAGCTTAGCGAGGACCCACACAGATACGCAGTATTTT.

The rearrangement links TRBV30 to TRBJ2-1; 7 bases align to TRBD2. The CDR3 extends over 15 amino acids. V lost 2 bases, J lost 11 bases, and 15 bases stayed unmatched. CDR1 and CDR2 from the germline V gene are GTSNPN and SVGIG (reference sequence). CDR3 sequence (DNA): TGTGCCTGGAGTACCATACTAGCAGTAGCGGGCAAGCAGTTCTTC. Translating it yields CAWSTILAVAGKQFF.

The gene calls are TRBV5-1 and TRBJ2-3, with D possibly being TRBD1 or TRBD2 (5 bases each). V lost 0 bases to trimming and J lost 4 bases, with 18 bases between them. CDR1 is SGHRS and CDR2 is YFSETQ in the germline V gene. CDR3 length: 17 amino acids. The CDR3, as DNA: TGCGCCAGCAGCTTGGTCTTGGTGGCTCGAGGGGCAGATACGCAGTATTTT. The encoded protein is CASSLVLVARGADTQYF.

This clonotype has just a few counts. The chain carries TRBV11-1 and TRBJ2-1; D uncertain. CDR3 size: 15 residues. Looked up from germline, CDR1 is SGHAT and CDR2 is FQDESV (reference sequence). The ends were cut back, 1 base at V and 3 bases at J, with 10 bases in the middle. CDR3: CASSLGPPDYNEQFF. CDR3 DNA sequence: TGTGCCAGCAGCTTAGGGCCCCCCGACTACAATGAGCAGTTCTTC.

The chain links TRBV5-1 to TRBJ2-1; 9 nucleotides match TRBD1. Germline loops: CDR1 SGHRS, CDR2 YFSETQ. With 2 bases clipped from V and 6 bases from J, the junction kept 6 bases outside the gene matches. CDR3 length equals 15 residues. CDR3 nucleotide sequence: TGCGCCAGCAGCTTCGGACAGGGGAGAGGCAATGAGCAGTTCTTC. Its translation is CASSFGQGRGNEQFF.

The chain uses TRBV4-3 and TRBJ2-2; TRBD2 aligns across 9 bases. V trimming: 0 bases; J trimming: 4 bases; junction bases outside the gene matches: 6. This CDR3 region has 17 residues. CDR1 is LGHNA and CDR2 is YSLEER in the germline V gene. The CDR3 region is CASSQDRLAGSTGELFF. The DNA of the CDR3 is TGCGCCAGCAGCCAAGATCGCCTAGCGGGATCCACCGGGGAGCTGTTTTTT.

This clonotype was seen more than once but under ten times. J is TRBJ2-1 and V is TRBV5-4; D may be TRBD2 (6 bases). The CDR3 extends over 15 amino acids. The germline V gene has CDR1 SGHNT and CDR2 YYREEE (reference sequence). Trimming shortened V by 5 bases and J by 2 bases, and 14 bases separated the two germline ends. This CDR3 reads CASSTPGLAYNEQFF. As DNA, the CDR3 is TGTGCCAGCAGTACCCCGGGACTCGCCTACAATGAGCAGTTCTTC.

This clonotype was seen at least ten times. The CDR3 protein is CSVGRGTGNTIYF. CDR3 nucleotide sequence: TGCAGCGTTGGAAGGGGTACTGGAAACACCATATATTTT. This chain links TRBV29-1 with TRBJ1-3; D may be TRBD1 (5 bases). Trimming removed 4 bases from V and 2 bases from J, with 9 bases in between. CDR3 length: 13 amino acids. Germline V gene sequence: CDR1 SQVTM, CDR2 ANQGSEA.

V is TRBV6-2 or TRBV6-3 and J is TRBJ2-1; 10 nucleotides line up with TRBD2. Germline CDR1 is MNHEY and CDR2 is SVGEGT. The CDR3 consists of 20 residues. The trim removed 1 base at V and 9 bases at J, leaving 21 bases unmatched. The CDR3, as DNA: TGTGCCAGCAGTTACTATATGGTTTCAGCGGGAGGGCCCCACCCACGTGAGCAGTTCTTC. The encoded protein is CASSYYMVSAGGPHPREQFF.

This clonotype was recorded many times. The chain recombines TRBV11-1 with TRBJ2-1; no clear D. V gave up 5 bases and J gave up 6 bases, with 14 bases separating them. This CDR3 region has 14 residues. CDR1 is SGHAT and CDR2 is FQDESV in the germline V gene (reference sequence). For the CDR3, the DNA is TGTGCCAGCAGCCTCCGAGGACGTATCAATGAGCAGTTCTTC. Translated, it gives CASSLRGRINEQFF.

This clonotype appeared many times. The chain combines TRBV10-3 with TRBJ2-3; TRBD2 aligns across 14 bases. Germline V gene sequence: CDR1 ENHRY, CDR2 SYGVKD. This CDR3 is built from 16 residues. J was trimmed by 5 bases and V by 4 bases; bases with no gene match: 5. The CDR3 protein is CAISAPGTSGRDTQYF. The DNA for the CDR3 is TGTGCCATCAGTGCCCCCGGGACTAGCGGGAGAGATACGCAGTATTTT.